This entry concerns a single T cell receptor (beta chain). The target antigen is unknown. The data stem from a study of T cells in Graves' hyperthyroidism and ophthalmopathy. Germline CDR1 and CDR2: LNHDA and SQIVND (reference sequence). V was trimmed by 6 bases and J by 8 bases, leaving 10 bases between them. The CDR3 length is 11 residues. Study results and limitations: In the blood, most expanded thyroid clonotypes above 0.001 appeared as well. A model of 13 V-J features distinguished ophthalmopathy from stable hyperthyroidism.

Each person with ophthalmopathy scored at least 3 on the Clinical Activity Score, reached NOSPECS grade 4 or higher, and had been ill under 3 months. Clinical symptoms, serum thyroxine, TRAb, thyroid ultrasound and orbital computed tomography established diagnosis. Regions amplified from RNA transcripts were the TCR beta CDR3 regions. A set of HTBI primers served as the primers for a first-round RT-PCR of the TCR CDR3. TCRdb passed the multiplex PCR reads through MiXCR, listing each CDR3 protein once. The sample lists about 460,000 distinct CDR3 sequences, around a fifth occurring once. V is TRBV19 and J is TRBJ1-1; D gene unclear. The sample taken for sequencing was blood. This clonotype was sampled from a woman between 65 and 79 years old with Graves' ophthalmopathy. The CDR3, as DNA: TGTGCCAGTAGCCTCGGCATCGAAGCTTTCTTT. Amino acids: CASSLGIEAFF.